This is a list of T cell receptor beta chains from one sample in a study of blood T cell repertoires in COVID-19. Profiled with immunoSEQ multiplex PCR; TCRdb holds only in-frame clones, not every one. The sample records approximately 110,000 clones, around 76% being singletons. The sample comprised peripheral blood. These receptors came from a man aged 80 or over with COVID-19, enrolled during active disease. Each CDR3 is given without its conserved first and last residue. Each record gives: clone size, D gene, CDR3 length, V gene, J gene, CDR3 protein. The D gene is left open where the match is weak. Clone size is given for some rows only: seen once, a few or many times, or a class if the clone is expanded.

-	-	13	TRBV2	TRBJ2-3	ASSRTMSNTDTQY
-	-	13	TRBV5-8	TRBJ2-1	ASSLMGSSYNEQF
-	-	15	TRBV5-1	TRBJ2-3	ASSRRGLAGNTDTQY
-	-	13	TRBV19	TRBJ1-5	ASSPDWQGAQPQH
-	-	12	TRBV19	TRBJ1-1	ASFPGGESTEAF
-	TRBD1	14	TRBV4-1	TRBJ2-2	ASRNRDRRFTGELF
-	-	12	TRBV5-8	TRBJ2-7	ASSFTGRIYEQY
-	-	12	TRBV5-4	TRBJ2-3	ASSLGGSTDTQY
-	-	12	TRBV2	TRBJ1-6	ASSGQGYNSPLH
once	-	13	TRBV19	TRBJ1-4	ASSPPDWDNEKLF
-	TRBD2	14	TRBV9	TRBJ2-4	ASSPDGLAGRGIQY
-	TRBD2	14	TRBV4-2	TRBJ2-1	ASSQDGLAGGNEQF
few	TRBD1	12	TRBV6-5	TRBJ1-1	ASSNRQGRPEAF
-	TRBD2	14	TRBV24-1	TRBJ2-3	ATSDLGSGSTDTQY
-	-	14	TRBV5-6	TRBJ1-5	ASSLWTPDLNQPQH
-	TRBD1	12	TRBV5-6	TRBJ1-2	ASSWGTGNYGYT
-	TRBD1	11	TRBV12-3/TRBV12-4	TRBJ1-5	ASSGTGNQPQH
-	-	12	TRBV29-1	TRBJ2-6	SVEIGSGANVLT
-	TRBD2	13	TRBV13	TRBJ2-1	ASSFIKRGYNEQF
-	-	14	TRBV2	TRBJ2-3	ASSREAIGSVDTQY
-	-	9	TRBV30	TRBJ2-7	AWSLNREQY
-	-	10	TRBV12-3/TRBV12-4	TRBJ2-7	ASRRETHEQY
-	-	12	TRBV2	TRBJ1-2	ASRTGGRSYGYT